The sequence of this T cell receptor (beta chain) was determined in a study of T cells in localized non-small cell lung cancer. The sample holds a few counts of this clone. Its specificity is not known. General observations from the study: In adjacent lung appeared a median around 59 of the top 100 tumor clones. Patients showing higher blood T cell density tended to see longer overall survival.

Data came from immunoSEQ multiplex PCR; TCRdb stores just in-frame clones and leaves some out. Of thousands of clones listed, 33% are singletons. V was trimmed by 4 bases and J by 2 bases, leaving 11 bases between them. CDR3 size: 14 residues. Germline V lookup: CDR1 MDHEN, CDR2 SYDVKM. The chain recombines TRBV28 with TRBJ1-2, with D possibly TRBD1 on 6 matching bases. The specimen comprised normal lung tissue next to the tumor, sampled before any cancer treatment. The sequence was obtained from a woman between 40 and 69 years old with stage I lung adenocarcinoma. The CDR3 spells CASSWGAENYGYTF. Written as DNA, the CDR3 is TGTGCCAGCAGTTGGGGGGCGGAAAACTATGGCTACACCTTC.